This section outlines one TCR beta chain sequence together with its context. Antigen unknown. Germline CDR1 reads LNHDA; CDR2 reads SQIVND (reference sequence). V lost 6 bases and J lost 7; bases outside the gene matches: 11. This CDR3 region has 16 residues. These data belong to a study of cytomegalovirus exposure and HLA in healthy donors. On the study more broadly: HLA-typed donors were the source of around 85 million unique TCRs held in an early data release. Study conclusions and caveats: A later analysis linked around 15,000 TCR beta sequences to HLA alleles at 0.05 false discovery rate.

Vbeta (60) and Jbeta (13) primers were used in the PCR. Sequencing was performed with immunoSEQ multiplex PCR; in TCRdb, only in-frame clones are kept and a portion is missing. The repertoire consists of about 110,000 clones, with approximately 70% occurring once and the leading ten covering approximately 3%. The chain carries TRBV19 and TRBJ1-4; 10 bases match TRBD1. The sequence derives from a man aged 25-45 years in good health and CMV-seronegative. Sequenced input: PBMCs. This chain's CDR3 is CASSTPRDRGTEKLFF. The CDR3 DNA reads TGTGCCAGTAGCACACCCCGGGACAGGGGAACTGAAAAACTGTTTTTT.